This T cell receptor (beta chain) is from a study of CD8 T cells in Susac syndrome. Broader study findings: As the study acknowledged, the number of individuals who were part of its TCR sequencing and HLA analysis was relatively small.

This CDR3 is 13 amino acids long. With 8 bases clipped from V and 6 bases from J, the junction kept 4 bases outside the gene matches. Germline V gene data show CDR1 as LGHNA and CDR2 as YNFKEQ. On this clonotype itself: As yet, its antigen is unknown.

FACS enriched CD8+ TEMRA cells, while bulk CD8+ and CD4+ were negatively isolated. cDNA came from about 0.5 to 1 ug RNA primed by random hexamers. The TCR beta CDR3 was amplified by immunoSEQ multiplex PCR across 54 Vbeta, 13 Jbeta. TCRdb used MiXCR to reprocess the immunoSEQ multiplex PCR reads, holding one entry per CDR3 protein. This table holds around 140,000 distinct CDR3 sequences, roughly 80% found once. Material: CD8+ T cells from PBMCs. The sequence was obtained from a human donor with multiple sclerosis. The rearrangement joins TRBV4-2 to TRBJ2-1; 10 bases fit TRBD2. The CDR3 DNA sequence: TGTGCCAGCGGACTAGCGGACCTCAATGAGCAGTTCTTC. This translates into CASGLADLNEQFF.